This T cell receptor beta chain emerged from a study of shared clonotypes between healthy human individuals. Study context: Three CD4 naive, three CD4 memory, two CD8 naive and one CD8 memory plate were used per donor.

This CDR3 spans 15 amino acids. Deletions cut 6 bases from V and 4 bases from J, with 16 bases between. CDR1 is SEHNR and CDR2 is FQNEAQ in the germline V gene (reference sequence). Data came from immunoSEQ multiplex PCR; TCRdb stores just in-frame clones and leaves some out. This repertoire shows about 330,000 clones, roughly 84% found once; its top ten account for around 15%. The receptor comes from a young man in good health. Sequencing was done on a sample of memory CD8+ T cells sorted from blood. As to subset: CD45RO+ cells pooled with CCR7-negative TemRA cells. The rearrangement joins TRBV7-9 to TRBJ1-5, with unresolved D. Written as DNA, the CDR3 is TGTGCCAGCAGTTCCGGGCCGGGAGAAAATCAGCCCCAGCATTTT. Its protein is CASSSGPGENQPQHF.